Below, 32 T cell receptor beta chains from the same sample are listed, as sequenced in a study of CD8+ T cells in alopecia areata (dated 2018 in TCRdb). Library preparation was by the immunoSEQ multiplex PCR assay. To provide template for TCR sequencing, every sample had RNA extracted and reverse transcribed into cDNA. What TCRdb holds here is the immuneACCESS table cut down to in-frame rearrangements. Part of the clones is not present; checked against another copy, under half of the missing clones reflect an unresolved V gene, and the others are unexplained. For this sample there are under 250,000 clones; 66% appear just once. The ten top clones hold more than 0.95% of the sample. The sample's treatment or condition label is to be understood as: oral pan-JAK inhibitor, 5-10 mg twice daily. The input for sequencing was CD4+ T cells sorted from blood, taken at week 44, from a patient treated with tofacitinib. These receptors originate from a human donor with alopecia areata.

In DNA form, the CDR3 reads TGTGCCTGGAGTACACCACCCAGGAACACTGAAGCTTTCTTT. This translates into CAWSTPPRNTEAFF. The J gene is TRBJ1-1, the V gene TRBV30, with D unclear. Germline V gene lookup returns CDR1 GTSNPN and CDR2 SVGIG (reference sequence). V was cut by 2 bases and J by 1 base, with 11 bases left in between. The length of the CDR3 is 14 residues.

A single count supports this clone. The CDR3 bases are TGTGCCTGGAGTGTACCCAGGCCTAATTCACCCCTCCACTTT. This translates into CAWSVPRPNSPLHF. The V and J genes are TRBV30 and TRBJ1-6; D unclear. V was shortened by 0 bases and J by 6 bases, with 9 bases between the two germline ends. This CDR3 is built from 14 residues. Looked up from germline, CDR1 is GTSNPN and CDR2 is SVGIG (reference sequence).

The chain carries TRBV7-9 and TRBJ1-1; D is uncertain. V lost 3 bases and J 0 bases, leaving 8 bases between the germline ends. Germline CDR1 and CDR2: SEHNR and FQNEAQ (reference sequence). The CDR3 runs to 14 residues. In DNA form, the CDR3 reads TGTGCCAGCAGCTTGAGGGCCATGAACACTGAAGCTTTCTTT. It encodes CASSLRAMNTEAFF.

This clone was picked up a small number of times. The V and J genes are TRBV19 and TRBJ1-5, with D possibly being TRBD1 (5 bases). The length of the CDR3 is 12 residues. Germline loops: CDR1 LNHDA, CDR2 SQIVND (reference sequence). V was shortened by 10 bases and J by 7 bases, with 14 bases between the two germline ends. Here the CDR3 reads CAIRWGEQPQHF. For the CDR3, the DNA is TGTGCCATCCGATGGGGGGAACAGCCCCAGCATTTT.

The sample holds a few counts of this clone. This sequence joins TRBV7-6 and TRBJ1-1, with D perhaps matching TRBD1 (5 bases). The V end lost 5 bases, the J end lost 0 bases, and 13 bases lay between the germline ends. Germline CDR1 is SGHVS and CDR2 is FNYEAQ. This CDR3 comprises 15 residues. The CDR3 sequence: CASSAQQGLNTEAFF. CDR3 bases: TGTGCCAGCAGCGCGCAGCAGGGATTGAACACTGAAGCTTTCTTT.

The chain employs TRBV30 and TRBJ2-2; 10 nucleotides align to TRBD2. CDR3 length equals 17 residues. Germline CDR1 is GTSNPN and CDR2 is SVGIG (reference sequence). Losses at the gene ends were 1 base for V and 3 bases for J; bases not matched to a gene: 8. This CDR3 is CAWSAGLAVLYTGELFF. CDR3 sequence (DNA): TGTGCCTGGAGTGCTGGACTAGCGGTGTTATACACCGGGGAGCTGTTTTTT.

DNA for the CDR3: TGTGCCAGCAGTTATGGGACAGCGGTGAACACTGAAGCTTTCTTT. Amino acids: CASSYGTAVNTEAFF. V is TRBV6-5 and J is TRBJ1-1; 7 positions agree with TRBD1. CDR1 and CDR2 from the germline V gene are MNHEY and SVGAGI. CDR3 length: 15 amino acids. After removal of 3 bases from V and 0 bases from J, the junction contained 4 bases not matched to a gene.

The J gene is TRBJ2-7, the V gene TRBV9; D unresolved. Looked up from germline, CDR1 is SGDLS and CDR2 is YYNGEE. Trimming stripped 4 bases from V and 0 bases from J, with 11 bases between. The CDR3 sequence is 14 residues long. CDR3 DNA: TGTGCCAGCAGCCTCACCTGGAGCTCCTACGAGCAGTACTTC. Residues: CASSLTWSSYEQYF.

The chain combines TRBV5-4 with TRBJ1-1, with D perhaps matching TRBD1 (6 bases). The CDR3 is 14 residues long. Per the germline V gene, CDR1 is SGHNT and CDR2 is YYREEE (reference sequence). The V and J ends lost 0 bases and 11 bases respectively, with 17 bases between them. The CDR3, as DNA: TGTGCCAGCAGCTTGGGGCCTACTCAGGGGTCGGCTTTCTTT. Its translation is CASSLGPTQGSAFF.

This clone came up once. This chain connects TRBV30 to TRBJ1-1; D is possibly TRBD1 (6 bases). Per the germline V gene, CDR1 is GTSNPN and CDR2 is SVGIG (reference sequence). The CDR3 has 13 amino acids. Between the trimmed V and J ends, which lost 0 bases and 11 bases, there was a span of 16 bases. In DNA form, the CDR3 reads TGTGCCTGGAGTGTGCGTGGGGGCGCGGACGCTTTCTTT. Amino acids: CAWSVRGGADAFF. Full variable domain (rest looked up from reference TRBV30 and TRBJ1-1): SQTIHQWPATLVQPVGSPLSLECTVEGTSNPNLYWYRQAAGRGLQLLFYSVGIGQISSEVPQNLSASRPQDRQFILSSKKLLLSDSGFYLCAWSVRGGADAFFGQGTRLTVV.

The chain is built from TRBV29-1 and TRBJ1-5, with 7 bases lining up with TRBD1. The germline gives CDR1 SQVTM, CDR2 ANQGSEA. V lost 6 bases, J lost 2 bases, and 4 bases stayed unmatched. The CDR3 length is 13 residues. CDR3 in DNA: TGCAGCGTAATAACAGGGGGCAATCAGCCCCAGCATTTT. The encoded protein is CSVITGGNQPQHF.

This chain joins TRBV14 and TRBJ1-2, with D possibly matching TRBD1 (5 bases). Per the germline V gene, CDR1 is SGHDN and CDR2 is FVKESK. V dropped 8 bases and J dropped 0 bases, with 7 bases sitting between them. This CDR3 region has 12 residues. The CDR3, as DNA: TGTGCCAGCCAAGGGGCTAACTATGGCTACACCTTC. Its translation: CASQGANYGYTF.

The genes are TRBV23-1 and TRBJ2-7; D assignment may be TRBD1 or TRBD2 (5 bases each). TRBV23-1 is flagged as an ORF with uncertain function. This CDR3 has 15 residues. V lost 5 bases to trimming and J lost 4 bases, with 18 bases between them. The CDR3 DNA is TGCGCCAGCAGTGTAGACCGGGACGGACGATACGAGCAGTACTTC. Encoded protein: CASSVDRDGRYEQYF.

This clone was seen many times. The chain combines TRBV14 with TRBJ2-7; perhaps TRBD1 as D (6 bases). Trimming took off 1 base at V and 4 bases at J, with 11 bases between the two ends. The germline V gene has CDR1 SGHDN and CDR2 FVKESK. The CDR3 contains 14 residues. CDR3 residues: CASSQVGQRYEQYF. The CDR3 DNA is TGTGCCAGCAGCCAAGTCGGACAGCGGTACGAGCAGTACTTC. The variable domain in full, with the rest retrieved from reference TRBV14 and TRBJ2-7, is EAGVTQFPSHSVIEKGQTVTLRCDPISGHDNLYWYRRVMGKEIKFLLHFVKESKQDESGMPNNRFLAERTGGTYSTLKVQPAELEDSGVYFCASSQVGQRYEQYFGPGTRLTVT.

The chain uses TRBV29-1 and TRBJ2-5; the D gene is possibly TRBD1 (6 bases). This CDR3 is built from 15 residues. V lost 6 bases and J 5 bases, leaving 22 bases between the germline ends. Germline V CDR1 and CDR2: SQVTM, ANQGSEA. CDR3 sequence (DNA): TGCAGCGTGGAAACCCAGGGGATGTCATGGGAGACCCAGTACTTC. Protein: CSVETQGMSWETQYF.

V gene TRBV11-3 combines with J gene TRBJ1-6; D uncertain. CDR1 SGHNT and CDR2 YENEEA come from the germline V gene. The V end lost 0 bases, the J end lost 12 bases, and 9 bases lay between the germline ends. The CDR3 contains 13 residues. The CDR3 region is CASSLDYREPLHF. Here the CDR3 DNA reads TGTGCCAGCAGCTTAGATTATCGAGAACCCCTCCACTTT.

The J gene is TRBJ1-5, the V gene TRBV29-1; 7 bases are shared with TRBD1. Per germline, CDR1 SQVTM and CDR2 ANQGSEA. With V trimmed by 4 bases and J by 6 bases, 6 bases remained unmatched. The length of the CDR3 is 13 residues. The CDR3 protein is CSVGQGSGQPQHF. In nucleotides, the CDR3 is TGCAGCGTTGGACAGGGTAGCGGTCAGCCCCAGCATTTT. The entire variable domain, with the rest obtained from reference TRBV29-1 and TRBJ1-5, is as follows: SAVISQKPSRDICQRGTSLTIQCQVDSQVTMMFWYRQQPGQSLTLIATANQGSEATYESGFVIDKFPISRPNLTFSTLTVSNMSPEDSSIYLCSVGQGSGQPQHFGDGTRLSIL.

In this sample, this clone turned up a few times. The chain recombines TRBV27 with TRBJ2-3; D remains ambiguous. The V end lost 4 bases, the J end lost 0 bases, and 5 bases lay between the germline ends. Germline loops: CDR1 MNHEY, CDR2 SMNVEV (reference sequence). The CDR3 runs 13 residues. CDR3 amino acids: CASSSTSTDTQYF. CDR3 in DNA: TGTGCCAGCAGTTCTACTAGCACAGATACGCAGTATTTT.

This clone appeared a few times. The junction does not match germline at one end; this may be a read error. The V gene is TRBV29-1, the J gene TRBJ1-2, with TRBD1 matching over 9 bases. Germline V lookup: CDR1 SQVTM, CDR2 ANQGSEA. CDR3 length: 11 amino acids. The CDR3 sequence: CSVEGRDRVSF. CDR3 nucleotide sequence: TGCAGCGTTGAAGGGAGGGACAGGGTGTCATTC.

This rearrangement joins TRBV29-1 to TRBJ1-1; D is ambiguous. Germline assignment: CDR1 SQVTM and CDR2 ANQGSEA. The CDR3 runs 14 residues. V was cut by 4 bases and J by 3 bases, with 15 bases left in between. CDR3 coding DNA: TGCAGCGTTGCGTTAACGGCGGTGGACACTGAAGCTTTCTTT. Translation: CSVALTAVDTEAFF.

Points on this clone: Other DNA sequences of this sample code for an identical CDR3. The chain uses TRBV20-1 and TRBJ2-3; D not certain. The CDR3 has 10 amino acids. Germline V gives CDR1 DFQATT, CDR2 SNEGSKA (reference sequence). The germline V and J ends were trimmed by 6 bases and 0 bases, with 1 base remaining between them. CDR3 loop: CSASTDTQYF. In nucleotides, the CDR3 is TGCAGTGCCAGCACAGATACGCAGTATTTT.

Notes on this clone: The same CDR3 can be traced to other DNA sequences in this sample. The genes are TRBV30 and TRBJ1-1, with D unresolved. The CDR3 consists of 13 residues. CDR1 is GTSNPN and CDR2 is SVGIG in the germline V gene (reference sequence). Trimming removed 0 bases from V and 1 base from J, with 6 bases in between. The CDR3 DNA reads TGTGCCTGGAGTGTACAAGGGAACACTGAAGCTTTCTTT. Amino acids: CAWSVQGNTEAFF.

This clone was counted a single time. The rearrangement links TRBV19 to TRBJ2-2; D is ambiguous. Trimming removed 1 base at V and 1 base at J, with 7 bases between. The germline V gene has CDR1 LNHDA and CDR2 SQIVND (reference sequence). The CDR3 totals 15 residues. CDR3 DNA: TGTGCCAGTAGTATAGGACCCTTGAACACCGGGGAGCTGTTTTTT. Its translation: CASSIGPLNTGELFF.

The chain links TRBV15 to TRBJ2-1; TRBD2 is a possible D gene (5 bases). The CDR3 is 14 amino acids. V lost 8 bases to trimming and J lost 6 bases, with 17 bases between them. Germline loops: CDR1 LNHNV, CDR2 YYDKDF (reference sequence). CDR3 coding DNA: TGTGCCACCTCGTCGGGAAAGTTGGTCAATGAGCAGTTCTTC. Translation: CATSSGKLVNEQFF.

This CDR3 reads CASSLTGGIQPQHF. In DNA, the CDR3 is TGCGCCAGCAGCTTGACAGGGGGCATACAGCCCCAGCATTTT. The chain uses TRBV5-1 and TRBJ1-5; 9 bases line up with TRBD1. This CDR3 contains 14 residues. V dropped 1 base and J dropped 7; count of bases not matched to a gene: 3. Germline assignment: CDR1 SGHRS and CDR2 YFSETQ.

The genes are TRBV5-1 and TRBJ2-5, with no clear D. V dropped 9 bases and J dropped 5 bases, with 17 bases sitting between them. Germline CDR1 SGHRS, CDR2 YFSETQ. The CDR3 consists of 13 residues. CDR3 sequence: CATRSTNEETQYF. The DNA of the CDR3 is TGCGCCACCCGATCCACGAACGAGGAGACCCAGTACTTC.

This chain's CDR3 is CASSPDNSYEQYF. The CDR3 nucleotides read TGTGCCAGCTCGCCCGACAATTCCTACGAGCAGTACTTC. The genes are TRBV18 and TRBJ2-7; D remains unclear. The germline V gene has CDR1 KGHSH and CDR2 LQKENI. Trimming took off 6 bases at V and 1 base at J, with 10 bases between the two ends. The CDR3 covers 13 residues.

This clone occurred once. The gene calls are TRBV6-6 and TRBJ2-1, with D possibly TRBD2 on 5 matching bases. Trimming took off 0 bases at V and 12 bases at J, with 9 bases between the two ends. Germline CDR1 reads MNHNY; CDR2 reads SVGAGI (reference sequence). The CDR3 runs to 12 residues. The DNA of the CDR3 is TGTGCCAGCAGTTACTCGAGGGAACGGCAGTTCTTC. Translation: CASSYSRERQFF.

This clone has just a few counts. The chain recombines TRBV29-1 with TRBJ1-1; weak D call: TRBD1 (5 bases). Germline CDR1 and CDR2: SQVTM and ANQGSEA. The CDR3 covers 12 residues. The V gene lost 5 bases and the J gene lost 5 bases, with 12 bases spanning the gap. The CDR3 loop is CSVSGRWTEAFF. The CDR3 region has the DNA TGCAGCGTTTCAGGGAGATGGACTGAAGCTTTCTTT.

The chain has TRBV6-5 and TRBJ1-1; D is unclear. The CDR3 sequence is 14 residues long. The germline gives CDR1 MNHEY, CDR2 SVGAGI. V was shortened by 6 bases and J by 3 bases, with 14 bases between the two germline ends. CDR3 amino acids: CASSRTLGYTEAFF. The DNA of the CDR3 is TGTGCCAGCAGCCGCACCCTAGGGTACACTGAAGCTTTCTTT.

The table lists this clone with a few counts. The gene calls are TRBV4-3 and TRBJ1-6, with unresolved D. The CDR3 spans 15 residues. Germline V gene data show CDR1 as LGHNA and CDR2 as YSLEER. Trimming removed 0 bases at V and 2 bases at J, with 5 bases between. The CDR3 region has the DNA TGCGCCAGCAGCCAAGATGGCACCTATAATTCACCCCTCCACTTT. Amino acid sequence: CASSQDGTYNSPLHF.

This clone was found a few times. The chain combines TRBV25-1 with TRBJ1-2, with D possibly TRBD1 on 5 matching bases. The germline CDR1 and CDR2 sequences are MGHDK and SYGVNS. The CDR3 covers 14 residues. Trimming stripped 4 bases from V and 8 bases from J, with 17 bases between. The CDR3 DNA reads TGTGCCAGCAGTGCCTCGGTATGGGGGAAAGGCTACACCTTC. It encodes CASSASVWGKGYTF.